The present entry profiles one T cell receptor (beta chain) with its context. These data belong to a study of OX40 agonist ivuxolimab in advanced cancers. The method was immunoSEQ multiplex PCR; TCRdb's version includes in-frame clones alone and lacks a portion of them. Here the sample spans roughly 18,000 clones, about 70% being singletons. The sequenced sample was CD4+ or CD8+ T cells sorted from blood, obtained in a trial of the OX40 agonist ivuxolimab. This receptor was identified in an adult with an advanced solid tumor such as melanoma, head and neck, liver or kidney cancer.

The CDR3 here is CASSFSSSYNSPLHF. DNA of the CDR3: TGTGCCAGCAGTTTCTCGAGCTCCTATAATTCACCCCTCCACTTT. This rearrangement joins TRBV28 to TRBJ1-6; D remains unclear. V lost 3 bases, J lost 0 bases, and 6 bases lay in between. Per germline, CDR1 MDHEN and CDR2 SYDVKM. This CDR3 is 15 amino acids long.